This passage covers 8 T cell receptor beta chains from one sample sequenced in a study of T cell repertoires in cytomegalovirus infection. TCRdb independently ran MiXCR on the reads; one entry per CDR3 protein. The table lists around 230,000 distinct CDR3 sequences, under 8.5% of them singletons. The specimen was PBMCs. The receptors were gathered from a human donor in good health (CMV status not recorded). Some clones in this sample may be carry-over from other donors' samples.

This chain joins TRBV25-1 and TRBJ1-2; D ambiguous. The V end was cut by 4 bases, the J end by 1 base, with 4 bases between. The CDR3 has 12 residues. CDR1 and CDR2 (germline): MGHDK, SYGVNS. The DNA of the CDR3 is TGTGCCAGCAGTGTCTTTAACTATGGCTACACCTTC. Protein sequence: CASSVFNYGYTF.

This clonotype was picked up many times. The CDR3 spells CASSLQTGPIGAFF. CDR3 nucleotide sequence: TGTGCCAGCAGCCTTCAGACAGGGCCGATAGGAGCTTTCTTT. The rearrangement joins TRBV3-1 to TRBJ1-1; TRBD1 aligns across 7 bases. The CDR3 extends over 14 amino acids. The germline V gene has CDR1 LGHDT and CDR2 YNNKEL (reference sequence). The ends lost 4 bases at V and 10 bases at J; junction bases unmatched: 12.

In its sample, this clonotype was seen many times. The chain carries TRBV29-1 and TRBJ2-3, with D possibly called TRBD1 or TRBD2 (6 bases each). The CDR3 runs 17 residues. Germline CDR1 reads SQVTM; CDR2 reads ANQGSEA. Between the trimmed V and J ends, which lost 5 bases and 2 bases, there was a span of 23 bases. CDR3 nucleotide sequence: TGCAGCGTTACACAGCCGGAGGGGGATCTGTTCACAGATACGCAGTATTTT. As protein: CSVTQPEGDLFTDTQYF.

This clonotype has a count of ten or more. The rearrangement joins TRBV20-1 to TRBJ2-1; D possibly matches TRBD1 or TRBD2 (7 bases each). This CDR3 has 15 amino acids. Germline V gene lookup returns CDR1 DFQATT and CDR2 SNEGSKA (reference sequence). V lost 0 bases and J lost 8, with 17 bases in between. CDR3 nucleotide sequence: TGCAGTGCTAGAGATGTCAGGGGGGGCGGCGATGAGCAGTTCTTC. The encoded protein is CSARDVRGGGDEQFF.

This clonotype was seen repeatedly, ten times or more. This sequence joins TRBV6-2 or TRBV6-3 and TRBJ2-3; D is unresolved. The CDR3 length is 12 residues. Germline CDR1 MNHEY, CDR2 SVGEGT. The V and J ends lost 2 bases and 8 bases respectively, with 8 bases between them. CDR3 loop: CASSYGPLTQYF. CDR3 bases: TGTGCCAGCAGTTACGGGCCCCTTACGCAGTATTTT.

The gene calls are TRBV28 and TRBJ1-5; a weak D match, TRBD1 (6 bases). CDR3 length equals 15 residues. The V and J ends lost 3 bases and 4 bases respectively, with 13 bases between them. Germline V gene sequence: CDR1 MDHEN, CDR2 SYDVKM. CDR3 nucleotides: TGTGCCAGCAGTTTCGGGGACACAGGAAATCAGCCCCAGCATTTT. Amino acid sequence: CASSFGDTGNQPQHF.

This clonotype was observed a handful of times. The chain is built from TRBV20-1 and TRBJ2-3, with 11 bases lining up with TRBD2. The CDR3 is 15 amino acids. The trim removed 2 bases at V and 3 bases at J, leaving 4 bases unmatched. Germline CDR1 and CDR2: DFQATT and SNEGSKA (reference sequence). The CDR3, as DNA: TGCAGTGCTAGACTAGCGGGGGGCCCAACAGATACGCAGTATTTT. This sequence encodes CSARLAGGPTDTQYF.

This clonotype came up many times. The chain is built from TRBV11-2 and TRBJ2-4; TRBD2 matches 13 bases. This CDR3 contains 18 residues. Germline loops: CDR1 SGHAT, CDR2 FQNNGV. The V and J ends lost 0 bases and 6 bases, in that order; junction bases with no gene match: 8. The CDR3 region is CASSLEGLGLAGRNIQYF. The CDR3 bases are TGTGCCAGCAGCTTAGAAGGGTTGGGACTAGCGGGAAGAAACATTCAGTACTTC.